The 15 T cell receptor beta chains below were found in one sample sequenced in a study of CD4+ T cells in melanoma. Produced via immunoSEQ multiplex PCR; TCRdb's table is partial and in-frame only. This sample has more than 12,000 clones, with 63% found just once. The sample taken for sequencing was cells from a culture (not recorded whether cultured in vitro). The receptors stem from a human donor with melanoma.

The chain joins TRBV5-5 to TRBJ1-1; D is ambiguous. The CDR3 sequence is 14 residues long. The germline gives CDR1 SGHKS, CDR2 YYEKEE (reference sequence). Trimming removed 3 bases from V and 5 bases from J, with 14 bases in between. In DNA, the CDR3 is TGTGCCAGCAGCTCGCAGTCGTTGGGAACTGAAGCTTTCTTT. Residues: CASSSQSLGTEAFF.

This chain joins TRBV7-9 and TRBJ2-2; 9 positions match TRBD1. The germline gives CDR1 SEHNR, CDR2 FQNEAQ (reference sequence). This CDR3 is built from 16 residues. The ends lost 5 bases at V and 6 bases at J; junction bases unmatched: 10. The CDR3 here is CASSALQGATAGELFF. DNA for the CDR3: TGTGCCAGCAGCGCCCTACAGGGGGCGACCGCCGGGGAGCTGTTTTTT.

The chain employs TRBV19 and TRBJ2-7, with 7 bases aligning to TRBD1. CDR3 size: 13 residues. With 1 base clipped from V and 3 bases from J, the junction kept 0 bases outside the gene matches. Germline lookup yields CDR1 LNHDA and CDR2 SQIVND (reference sequence). The CDR3 region is CASSIGQGYEQYF. CDR3 bases: TGTGCCAGTAGTATAGGACAGGGCTACGAGCAGTACTTC.

The rearrangement uses TRBV10-1 and TRBJ2-7, with D unclear. Germline V CDR1 and CDR2: WNHNN, SYGVQD (reference sequence). The V and J ends lost 6 bases and 2 bases respectively, with 11 bases between them. The CDR3 consists of 13 residues. CDR3 protein: CASREQEAYEQYF. The CDR3 DNA is TGCGCCAGCAGGGAGCAAGAAGCCTACGAGCAGTACTTC.

This rearrangement joins TRBV5-1 to TRBJ2-7, with a tentative D call TRBD2 (6 bases). V lost 1 base to trimming and J lost 1 base, with 12 bases between them. The germline V gene encodes CDR1 SGHRS and CDR2 YFSETQ. CDR3 size: 15 residues. The CDR3 nucleotides are TGCGCCAGCAGCTTGACCTCGGGGGTTTCCTACGAGCAGTACTTC. This codes for CASSLTSGVSYEQYF. The variable domain in full, with the rest retrieved from reference TRBV5-1 and TRBJ2-7, is KAGVTQTPRYLIKTRGQQVTLSCSPISGHRSVSWYQQTPGQGLQFLFEYFSETQRNKGNFPGRFSGRQFSNSRSEMNVSTLELGDSALYLCASSLTSGVSYEQYFGPGTRLTVT.

The chain combines TRBV6-5 with TRBJ2-7; a weak D match, TRBD1 (5 bases). From germline, CDR1 is MNHEY and CDR2 SVGAGI. The CDR3 runs to 15 residues. Trimming removed 7 bases at V and 0 bases at J, with 16 bases between. Written as DNA, the CDR3 is TGTGCCAGCATGGGAAGGGGATCAGGCTCCTACGAGCAGTACTTC. Encoded protein: CASMGRGSGSYEQYF.

This sequence joins TRBV4-1 and TRBJ2-1; the match to TRBD2 covers 10 bases. CDR3 length: 17 amino acids. V shed 7 bases and J 12 bases; nucleotides not matched to a gene: 21. Germline CDR1 MGHRA, CDR2 YSYEKL. The CDR3 DNA follows: TGCGCCAGCACTAACCACCCCCTAGCGGGGGAGTGGTTGTCGCAGTTCTTC. Translated: CASTNHPLAGEWLSQFF.

The chain joins TRBV7-8 to TRBJ2-1, with a weak D call TRBD1 (6 bases). Trimming took off 5 bases at V and 0 bases at J, with 17 bases between the two ends. CDR1 and CDR2 from the germline V gene are SGHVS and FQNEAQ. This CDR3 spans 17 amino acids. CDR3 loop: CASSRVGARGSYNEQFF. The CDR3 DNA follows: TGTGCCAGCAGCCGGGTGGGGGCTCGGGGCTCCTACAATGAGCAGTTCTTC.

The chain carries TRBV13 and TRBJ2-7; D is perhaps TRBD1 (5 bases). Trimming shortened V by 5 bases and J by 0 bases, and 14 bases separated the two germline ends. Germline loops: CDR1 PRHDT, CDR2 FYEKMQ (reference sequence). This CDR3 spans 15 amino acids. The CDR3 bases are TGTGCCAGCAGCGCCCCCAGGGCCAACTCCTACGAGCAGTACTTC. This gives the protein CASSAPRANSYEQYF.

V is TRBV6-5 and J is TRBJ2-7, with 7 nucleotides matching TRBD1. The CDR3 is 15 residues long. Germline loops: CDR1 MNHEY, CDR2 SVGAGI. The trim removed 2 bases at V and 0 bases at J, leaving 4 bases unmatched. CDR3 nucleotide sequence: TGTGCCAGCAGTTACCGACAGGGACCCTCCTACGAGCAGTACTTC. Its translation is CASSYRQGPSYEQYF.

The chain carries TRBV5-1 and TRBJ2-3; 10 bases fit TRBD2. The trim removed 2 bases at V and 5 bases at J, leaving 5 bases unmatched. Germline V gene lookup returns CDR1 SGHRS and CDR2 YFSETQ. The CDR3 has 15 amino acids. DNA of the CDR3: TGCGCCAGCAGCTTTGGAGCGGGGGGGTTAGATACGCAGTATTTT. Translated: CASSFGAGGLDTQYF.

The chain recombines TRBV4-2 with TRBJ2-1; D is tentatively TRBD1 or TRBD2 (5 bases each). Germline lookup yields CDR1 LGHNA and CDR2 YNFKEQ. The CDR3 runs to 16 residues. V lost 8 bases, J lost 7 bases, and 24 bases lay in between. CDR3 DNA: TGTGCCAGCTCTTTAGGTACCGGGACCTGGAAAAATGAGCAGTTCTTC. Its protein is CASSLGTGTWKNEQFF.

This chain connects TRBV7-9 to TRBJ2-2; the D gene is possibly TRBD1 (5 bases). Trimming stripped 5 bases from V and 5 bases from J, with 18 bases between. The CDR3 consists of 16 residues. The V gene's germline CDR1 is SEHNR and CDR2 FQNEAQ (reference sequence). Here the CDR3 DNA reads TGTGCCAGCAGCCCCTTAGAGTTCAAGGGGACCGGGGAGCTGTTTTTT. It codes for CASSPLEFKGTGELFF.

This clone was seen only a few times. The chain recombines TRBV19 with TRBJ1-1; D uncertain. This CDR3 is 13 amino acids long. Per germline, CDR1 LNHDA and CDR2 SQIVND (reference sequence). Trimming stripped 5 bases from V and 1 base from J, with 8 bases between. CDR3 nucleotides: TGTGCCAGTAGTCGATGGGGGAACACTGAAGCTTTCTTT. Protein sequence: CASSRWGNTEAFF.

The V gene is TRBV5-1, the J gene TRBJ2-2; D ambiguous. The CDR3 consists of 15 residues. Trimming took 0 bases from V and 4 from J, leaving 10 bases between them. The germline gives CDR1 SGHRS, CDR2 YFSETQ. This CDR3 reads CASSLEGYGTGELFF. CDR3 in DNA: TGCGCCAGCAGCTTGGAGGGTTACGGCACCGGGGAGCTGTTTTTT.